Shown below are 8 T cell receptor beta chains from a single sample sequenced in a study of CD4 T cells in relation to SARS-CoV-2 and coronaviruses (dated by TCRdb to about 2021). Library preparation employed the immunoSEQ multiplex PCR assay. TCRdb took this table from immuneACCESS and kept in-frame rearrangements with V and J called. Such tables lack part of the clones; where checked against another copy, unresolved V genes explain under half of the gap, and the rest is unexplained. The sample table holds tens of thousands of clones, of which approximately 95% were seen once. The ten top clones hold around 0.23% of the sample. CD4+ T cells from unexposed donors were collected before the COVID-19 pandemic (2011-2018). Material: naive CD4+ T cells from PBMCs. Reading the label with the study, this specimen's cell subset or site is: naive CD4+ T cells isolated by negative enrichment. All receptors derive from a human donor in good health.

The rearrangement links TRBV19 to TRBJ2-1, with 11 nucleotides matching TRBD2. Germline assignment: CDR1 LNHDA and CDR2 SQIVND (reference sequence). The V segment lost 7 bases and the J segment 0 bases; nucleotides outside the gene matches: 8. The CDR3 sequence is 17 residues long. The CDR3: CASNLAGGPSSYNEQFF. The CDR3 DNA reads TGTGCCAGTAATTTAGCGGGAGGGCCAAGCTCCTACAATGAGCAGTTCTTC.

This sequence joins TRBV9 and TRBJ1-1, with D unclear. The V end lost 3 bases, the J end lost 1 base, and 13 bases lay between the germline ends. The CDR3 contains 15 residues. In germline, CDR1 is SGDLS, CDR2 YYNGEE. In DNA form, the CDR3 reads TGTGCCAGCAGCGCAGCCTCAGGCGGGAACACTGAAGCTTTCTTT. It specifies CASSAASGGNTEAFF.

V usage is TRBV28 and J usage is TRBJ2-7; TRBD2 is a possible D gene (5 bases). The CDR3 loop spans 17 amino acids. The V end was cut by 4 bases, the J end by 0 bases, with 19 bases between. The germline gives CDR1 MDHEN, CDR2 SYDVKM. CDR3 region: CASSSPGSRYLSYEQYF. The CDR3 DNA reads TGTGCCAGCAGTTCCCCGGGAAGTCGGTACCTCTCCTACGAGCAGTACTTC.

Written as DNA, the CDR3 is TGTGCCAGTAGTATAGGAGGGAGTTATGGCTACACCTTC. It specifies CASSIGGSYGYTF. The rearrangement links TRBV19 to TRBJ1-2; D ambiguous. The CDR3 extends over 13 amino acids. V was shortened by 1 base and J by 5 bases, with 8 bases between the two germline ends. Per the germline V gene, CDR1 is LNHDA and CDR2 is SQIVND (reference sequence).

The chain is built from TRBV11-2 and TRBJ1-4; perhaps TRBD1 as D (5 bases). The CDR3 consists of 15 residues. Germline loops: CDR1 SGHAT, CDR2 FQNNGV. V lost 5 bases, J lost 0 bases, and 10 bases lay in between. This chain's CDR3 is CASSLPGSTNEKLFF. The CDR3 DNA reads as TGTGCCAGCAGCCTACCAGGGTCAACTAATGAAAAACTGTTTTTT. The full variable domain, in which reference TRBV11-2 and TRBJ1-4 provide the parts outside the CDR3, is EAGVAQSPRYKIIEKRQSVAFWCNPISGHATLYWYQQILGQGPKLLIQFQNNGVVDDSQLPKDRFSAERLKGVDSTLKIQPAKLEDSAVYLCASSLPGSTNEKLFFGSGTQLSVL.

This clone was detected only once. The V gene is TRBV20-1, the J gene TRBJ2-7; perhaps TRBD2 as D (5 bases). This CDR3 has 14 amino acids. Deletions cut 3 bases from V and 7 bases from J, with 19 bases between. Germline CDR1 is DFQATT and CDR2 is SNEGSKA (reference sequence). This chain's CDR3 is CSASSRATSGEQYF. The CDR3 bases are TGCAGTGCTAGTAGCAGAGCCACTTCGGGGGAGCAGTACTTC.

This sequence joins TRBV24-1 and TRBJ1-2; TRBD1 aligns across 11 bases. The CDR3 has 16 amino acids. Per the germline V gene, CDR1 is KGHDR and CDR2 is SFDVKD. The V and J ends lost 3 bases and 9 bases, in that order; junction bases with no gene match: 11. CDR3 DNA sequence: TGTGCCACCAGTGATGCTAGGACAGGGGGCGCTTCTAGCTACACCTTC. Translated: CATSDARTGGASSYTF.

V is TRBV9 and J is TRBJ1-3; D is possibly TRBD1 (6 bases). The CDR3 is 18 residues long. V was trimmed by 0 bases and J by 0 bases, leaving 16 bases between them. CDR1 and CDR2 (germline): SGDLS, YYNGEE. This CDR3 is CASSVGRGGAFSGNTIYF. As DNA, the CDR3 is TGTGCCAGCAGCGTAGGGCGTGGGGGGGCTTTCTCTGGAAACACCATATATTTT. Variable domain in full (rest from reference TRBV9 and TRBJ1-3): DSGVTQTPKHLITATGQRVTLRCSPRSGDLSVYWYQQSLDQGLQFLIQYYNGEERAKGNILERFSAQQFPDLHSELNLSSLELGDSALYFCASSVGRGGAFSGNTIYFGEGSWLTVV.